The 27 T cell receptor beta chains below were found in one sample sequenced in a study of blood T cell repertoires in COVID-19. Sequencing used immunoSEQ multiplex PCR; TCRdb keeps in-frame clones, though not all of them. The sample lists some 260,000 clones, around 90% seen once, with around 2% in the top ten. Specimen: PBMCs or T cells enriched from blood (not recorded which). The source of these receptors is a young woman who had recovered from COVID-19.

This chain connects TRBV4-1 to TRBJ2-7, with 7 bases identical to TRBD2. The CDR3 consists of 15 residues. V dropped 0 bases and J dropped 3; count of bases not matched to a gene: 5. Germline assignment: CDR1 MGHRA and CDR2 YSYEKL. The CDR3 nucleotides read TGCGCCAGCAGCCAAGATGTCGGGAGGTACTACGAGCAGTACTTC. Translation gives CASSQDVGRYYEQYF.

The chain couples TRBV5-5 to TRBJ1-5; D not certain. Germline V gives CDR1 SGHKS, CDR2 YYEKEE (reference sequence). V shed 2 bases and J shed 4 bases, with 10 bases lying between them. The CDR3 length is 14 residues. The CDR3 sequence: CASSFYESNQPQHF. The CDR3 DNA reads TGTGCCAGCAGCTTTTACGAGAGTAATCAGCCCCAGCATTTT.

The J gene is TRBJ2-7, the V gene TRBV10-2; 13 positions agree with TRBD2. Germline values: CDR1 WSHSY, CDR2 SAAADI. The CDR3 spans 15 residues. The junction had 8 bases not matched to a gene; V was cut back by 10 bases and J by 2 bases. CDR3 DNA sequence: TGCGCCACCAATCGACTAGCGGGAGGTACCTACGAGCAGTACTTC. Its translation is CATNRLAGGTYEQYF.

The chain is built from TRBV6-1 and TRBJ2-1; maybe TRBD2 (6 bases). The CDR3 covers 14 residues. Trimming took off 1 base at V and 6 bases at J, with 10 bases between the two ends. The germline gives CDR1 MNHNS, CDR2 SASEGT. The CDR3 nucleotides read TGTGCCAGCAGTGAAGGGGAGGATATCAATGAGCAGTTCTTC. Translating it yields CASSEGEDINEQFF.

The V call is TRBV25-1, the J call TRBJ2-7; perhaps TRBD2 as D (6 bases). Germline CDR1 is MGHDK and CDR2 is SYGVNS. V lost 0 bases to trimming and J lost 6 bases, with 21 bases between them. The CDR3 has 17 residues. The CDR3 reads CASSEYHPRERNCEQYF. The CDR3 DNA is TGTGCCAGCAGTGAATATCATCCCCGGGAGAGGAACTGCGAGCAGTACTTC.

The chain is built from TRBV2 and TRBJ2-7, with D possibly matching TRBD2 (6 bases). Trimming removed 7 bases from V and 5 bases from J, with 21 bases in between. The CDR3 loop spans 15 amino acids. Germline CDR1 and CDR2: SNHLY and FYNNEI. CDR3 in amino acids: CASMRLGTPAHEQYF. In DNA, the CDR3 is TGTGCCAGCATGAGACTAGGAACTCCGGCCCACGAGCAGTACTTC.

This chain connects TRBV5-1 to TRBJ2-1; D is possibly TRBD2 (5 bases). The CDR3 contains 14 residues. Trimming took 7 bases from V and 3 from J, leaving 14 bases between them. Germline CDR1 SGHRS, CDR2 YFSETQ. The DNA of the CDR3 is TGCGCCAGCGCCGGACTCACCGGCTACAATGAGCAGTTCTTC. It translates to CASAGLTGYNEQFF.

This chain uses TRBV24-1 with TRBJ1-4, with D unresolved. This CDR3 is 13 amino acids long. Germline V gives CDR1 KGHDR, CDR2 SFDVKD. Trimming cost V 3 bases and J 4 bases, with 5 bases left between them. The CDR3 DNA follows: TGTGCCACCAGTGATGGCCATAATGAAAAACTGTTTTTT. Amino acids: CATSDGHNEKLFF.

The chain joins TRBV2 to TRBJ1-2; D is possibly TRBD1 (5 bases). The V gene's germline CDR1 is SNHLY and CDR2 FYNNEI. This CDR3 spans 12 amino acids. Trimming removed 4 bases at V and 9 bases at J, with 12 bases between. CDR3 nucleotide sequence: TGTGCCAGCAGTGGGGGCCCCTGGAGCTACACCTTC. Translating gives CASSGGPWSYTF.

The J gene is TRBJ2-7, the V gene TRBV6-2 or TRBV6-3; D not certain. CDR1 and CDR2 from the germline V gene are MNHEY and SVGEGT. V lost 3 bases and J 6 bases, leaving 18 bases between the germline ends. The CDR3 is made up of 15 amino acids. CDR3 loop: CASSYSEELLGEQYF. The CDR3 nucleotides read TGTGCCAGCAGTTATTCGGAAGAGCTCCTAGGCGAGCAGTACTTC.

The chain links TRBV5-1 to TRBJ2-5; weak D call: TRBD2 (5 bases). Trimming removed 0 bases from V and 5 bases from J, with 11 bases in between. This CDR3 contains 14 residues. Germline V gene sequence: CDR1 SGHRS, CDR2 YFSETQ. The DNA of the CDR3 is TGCGCCAGCAGCTTGGCCGGGGTGCGGGAGACCCAGTACTTC. It encodes CASSLAGVRETQYF.

This chain connects TRBV27 to TRBJ1-1, with D hard to call. The CDR3 covers 16 residues. Trimming stripped 3 bases from V and 3 bases from J, with 17 bases between. Germline V lookup: CDR1 MNHEY, CDR2 SMNVEV (reference sequence). CDR3 sequence: CASSFGSASPDTEAFF. CDR3 DNA sequence: TGTGCCAGCAGTTTTGGTTCCGCCTCACCGGACACTGAAGCTTTCTTT.

This clone showed up just once. The chain combines TRBV28 with TRBJ1-5; D gene ambiguous. Germline CDR1 and CDR2: MDHEN and SYDVKM. V lost 0 bases and J 2 bases, leaving 8 bases between the germline ends. The CDR3 spans 15 residues. CDR3 amino acids: CASSLWAEGNQPQHF. Written as DNA, the CDR3 is TGTGCCAGCAGTTTATGGGCAGAAGGCAATCAGCCCCAGCATTTT.

The V gene is TRBV4-1, the J gene TRBJ1-2; 9 nucleotides align to TRBD1. The V and J ends lost 2 bases and 3 bases, in that order; junction bases with no gene match: 4. Germline V gene data show CDR1 as MGHRA and CDR2 as YSYEKL. The CDR3 is 15 amino acids. As DNA, the CDR3 is TGCGCCAGCAGCCAACCGGGACAGGGTGACTATGGCTACACCTTC. It translates to CASSQPGQGDYGYTF.

CDR3 amino acids: CASRDRDYEQYF. CDR3 nucleotides: TGCGCCAGCCGGGACAGAGACTACGAGCAGTACTTC. The chain combines TRBV5-1 with TRBJ2-7; 7 bases are shared with TRBD1. CDR1 SGHRS and CDR2 YFSETQ come from the germline V gene. The CDR3 runs to 12 residues. With 7 bases clipped from V and 3 bases from J, the junction kept 4 bases outside the gene matches.

The chain links TRBV6-5 to TRBJ1-2; D gene unclear. CDR3 length equals 14 residues. Germline CDR1 is MNHEY and CDR2 is SVGAGI. Trimming took 2 bases from V and 0 from J, leaving 7 bases between them. This CDR3 reads CASSYGMANYGYTF. For the CDR3, the DNA is TGTGCCAGCAGTTACGGCATGGCTAACTATGGCTACACCTTC.

The chain combines TRBV29-1 with TRBJ1-2; 7 bases agree with TRBD1. Germline CDR1 SQVTM, CDR2 ANQGSEA. The CDR3 consists of 16 residues. V gave up 4 bases and J gave up 6 bases; unmatched junction bases: 17. CDR3 in DNA: TGCAGCGTTGGGGACTCGGACAGGCCCCGTCAGGATGGCTACACCTTC. Amino acids: CSVGDSDRPRQDGYTF.

J is TRBJ2-2 and V is TRBV25-1, with 11 bases aligning to TRBD2. V trimming: 1 base; J trimming: 3 bases; junction bases outside the gene matches: 7. Germline values: CDR1 MGHDK, CDR2 SYGVNS. The CDR3 consists of 18 residues. CDR3 in amino acids: CASSEWGSGRAYTGELFF. CDR3 nucleotides: TGTGCCAGCAGTGAATGGGGTAGCGGGAGGGCCTACACCGGGGAGCTGTTTTTT. Full variable domain (remainder filled in from reference TRBV25-1 and TRBJ2-2): EADIYQTPRYLVIGTGKKITLECSQTMGHDKMYWYQQDPGMELHLIHYSYGVNSTEKGDLSSESTVSRIRTEHFPLTLESARPSHTSQYLCASSEWGSGRAYTGELFFGEGSRLTVL.

The gene calls are TRBV10-3 and TRBJ2-1; D not certain. The V gene lost 4 bases and the J gene lost 0 bases, with 7 bases spanning the gap. CDR1 ENHRY and CDR2 SYGVKD come from the germline V gene. The CDR3 has 14 amino acids. The CDR3 sequence: CAISGAPSYNEQFF. The CDR3 DNA is TGTGCCATCAGTGGCGCCCCCTCCTACAATGAGCAGTTCTTC.

The chain recombines TRBV10-3 with TRBJ2-4, with D possibly being TRBD2 (6 bases). The germline V gene has CDR1 ENHRY and CDR2 SYGVKD. V was pared by 11 bases and J by 0 bases, with 11 bases between. The CDR3 length is 13 residues. The CDR3 here is CAARDLAKNIQYF. CDR3 bases: TGTGCCGCCCGGGACTTAGCCAAAAACATTCAGTACTTC.

This chain's CDR3 is CASSLATSTDTQYF. Written as DNA, the CDR3 is TGTGCCAGCAGCTTAGCGACTAGCACAGATACGCAGTATTTT. V usage is TRBV11-2 and J usage is TRBJ2-3; D remains ambiguous. Germline loops: CDR1 SGHAT, CDR2 FQNNGV. This CDR3 spans 14 amino acids. Trimming shortened V by 1 base and J by 0 bases, and 5 bases separated the two germline ends. The full variable domain, with the rest looked up from reference TRBV11-2 and TRBJ2-3, is EAGVAQSPRYKIIEKRQSVAFWCNPISGHATLYWYQQILGQGPKLLIQFQNNGVVDDSQLPKDRFSAERLKGVDSTLKIQPAKLEDSAVYLCASSLATSTDTQYFGPGTRLTVL.

The V and J genes are TRBV4-3 and TRBJ2-1, with TRBD2 matching over 13 bases. This CDR3 region has 17 residues. Per the germline V gene, CDR1 is LGHNA and CDR2 is YSLEER. Trimming cost V 1 base and J 8 bases; bases outside gene matches: 8. As DNA, the CDR3 is TGCGCCAGCAGCCAAGGGCTACTAGCGGGGGGGCCGCATGAGCAGTTCTTC. This encodes CASSQGLLAGGPHEQFF.

V and J are TRBV5-1 and TRBJ2-7; 8 bases map to TRBD1. From germline, CDR1 is SGHRS and CDR2 YFSETQ. With 3 bases clipped from V and 5 bases from J, the junction kept 13 bases outside the gene matches. The CDR3 has 16 residues. The CDR3 here is CASSYYPTGESDEQYF. For the CDR3, the DNA is TGCGCCAGCAGCTATTACCCGACAGGGGAAAGCGACGAGCAGTACTTC.

J is TRBJ1-4 and V is TRBV28; 11 positions match TRBD1. CDR3 size: 18 residues. In germline, CDR1 is MDHEN, CDR2 SYDVKM. J gave up 3 bases and V 6 bases, and 12 bases lay outside the gene matches. CDR3 loop: CASSHWTGGGLANEKLFF. The DNA of the CDR3 is TGTGCCAGCAGCCATTGGACAGGGGGCGGATTAGCTAATGAAAAACTGTTTTTT.

V usage is TRBV7-3 and J usage is TRBJ1-1; D not certain. This CDR3 is built from 13 residues. Trimming took off 2 bases at V and 3 bases at J, with 7 bases between the two ends. The germline CDR1 and CDR2 sequences are SGHTA and FQGTGA. The CDR3 reads CASSLSMYTEAFF. In nucleotides, the CDR3 is TGTGCCAGCAGCTTATCCATGTACACTGAAGCTTTCTTT.

The chain joins TRBV5-1 to TRBJ2-1; D gene ambiguous. This CDR3 region has 14 residues. Trimming stripped 1 base from V and 5 bases from J, with 10 bases between. CDR1 and CDR2 (germline): SGHRS, YFSETQ. The chain's CDR3 is CASSLPGLHNEQFF. The CDR3 DNA sequence: TGCGCCAGCAGCTTGCCAGGTCTTCACAATGAGCAGTTCTTC.

This clone was seen a single time. This sequence joins TRBV4-1 and TRBJ2-1, with 13 bases that match TRBD2. Trimming took 3 bases from V and 12 from J; bases not matched to a gene: 8. Germline V gives CDR1 MGHRA, CDR2 YSYEKL. The CDR3 has 15 amino acids. The CDR3 is CASSQGLAGTRGQFF. The DNA of the CDR3 is TGCGCCAGCAGCCAGGGACTAGCGGGGACGCGGGGGCAGTTCTTC.